The next 20 T cell receptor beta chains were all read from a single sample in a study of blood T cell repertoires in COVID-19. Using immunoSEQ multiplex PCR, the repertoire was profiled, and TCRdb retains in-frame clones only, with some absent. The table shows about 74,000 clones, with roughly nine tenths occurring only once. The sequenced sample consisted of peripheral blood. All receptors derive from a man over 45 with acute or convalescent COVID-19.

The genes are TRBV7-6 and TRBJ1-1; D may be TRBD1 (5 bases). This CDR3 contains 15 residues. Germline loops: CDR1 SGHVS, CDR2 FNYEAQ. The ends were cut back, 2 bases at V and 0 bases at J, with 10 bases in the middle. The CDR3 sequence is CASSLTTEVNTEAFF. The CDR3, as DNA: TGTGCCAGCAGCTTAACGACAGAGGTGAACACTGAAGCTTTCTTT.

The V gene is TRBV29-1, the J gene TRBJ2-3, with D possibly being TRBD2 (6 bases). The CDR3 is 18 amino acids. The germline V gene encodes CDR1 SQVTM and CDR2 ANQGSEA. Trimming removed 0 bases from V and 0 bases from J, with 19 bases in between. The CDR3 sequence: CSVEDLTGAGSSTDTQYF. The CDR3 nucleotides are TGCAGCGTTGAAGATCTGACGGGAGCCGGATCTAGCACAGATACGCAGTATTTT.

The chain employs TRBV24-1 and TRBJ2-3; a weak D match, TRBD2 (6 bases). The V and J ends lost 5 bases and 7 bases respectively, with 15 bases between them. Per the germline V gene, CDR1 is KGHDR and CDR2 is SFDVKD. The CDR3 is made up of 14 amino acids. This CDR3 reads CATSGLPRENTQYF. CDR3 in DNA: TGTGCCACCAGTGGCCTCCCGCGGGAAAATACGCAGTATTTT.

V usage is TRBV4-2 and J usage is TRBJ2-4; TRBD2 is a possible D gene (5 bases). The CDR3 is 13 residues long. Deletions cut 1 base from V and 6 bases from J, with 7 bases between. The germline V gene encodes CDR1 LGHNA and CDR2 YNFKEQ. The CDR3 spells CASSQGRGNIQYF. CDR3 DNA: TGTGCCAGCAGCCAAGGCCGGGGAAACATTCAGTACTTC.

V usage is TRBV6-5 and J usage is TRBJ1-6; perhaps TRBD1 as D (6 bases). Deletions cut 6 bases from V and 7 bases from J, with 13 bases between. Germline V gives CDR1 MNHEY, CDR2 SVGAGI. The CDR3 length is 14 residues. The CDR3 DNA follows: TGTGCCAGCAGACTCACAGGGACGAATTCACCCCTCCACTTT. Amino acid sequence: CASRLTGTNSPLHF.

This sequence joins TRBV14 and TRBJ1-1; D unresolved. Germline loops: CDR1 SGHDN, CDR2 FVKESK. The CDR3 consists of 13 residues. V was trimmed by 1 base and J by 11 bases, leaving 14 bases between them. The CDR3 is CASSQATLLGAFF. Here the CDR3 DNA reads TGTGCCAGCAGCCAAGCAACCTTACTCGGGGCTTTCTTT. The variable domain in full, completed from reference TRBV14 and TRBJ1-1, reads EAGVTQFPSHSVIEKGQTVTLRCDPISGHDNLYWYRRVMGKEIKFLLHFVKESKQDESGMPNNRFLAERTGGTYSTLKVQPAELEDSGVYFCASSQATLLGAFFGQGTRLTVV.

This clone was observed once. This chain joins TRBV19 and TRBJ2-5, with D possibly matching TRBD1 (6 bases). Germline V gives CDR1 LNHDA, CDR2 SQIVND (reference sequence). The CDR3 sequence is 14 residues long. The ends were cut back, 1 base at V and 2 bases at J, with 8 bases in the middle. The chain's CDR3 is CASSIAGQQETQYF. Here the CDR3 DNA reads TGTGCCAGTAGTATAGCTGGACAGCAAGAGACCCAGTACTTC. The variable domain in full, with the rest retrieved from reference TRBV19 and TRBJ2-5, is DGGITQSPKYLFRKEGQNVTLSCEQNLNHDAMYWYRQDPGQGLRLIYYSQIVNDFQKGDIAEGYSVSREKKESFPLTVTSAQKNPTAFYLCASSIAGQQETQYFGPGTRLLVL.

This sequence joins TRBV27 and TRBJ2-1; no clear D gene. The CDR3 consists of 13 residues. Looked up from germline, CDR1 is MNHEY and CDR2 is SMNVEV (reference sequence). The germline V and J ends were trimmed by 1 base and 4 bases, with 5 bases remaining between them. CDR3 sequence (DNA): TGTGCCAGCAGTTTATTAGCTTACAATGAGCAGTTCTTC. It encodes CASSLLAYNEQFF.

This chain uses TRBV2 with TRBJ1-4, with D possibly matching TRBD1 (6 bases). The CDR3 consists of 15 residues. Trimming shortened V by 6 bases and J by 4 bases, and 15 bases separated the two germline ends. The germline V gene has CDR1 SNHLY and CDR2 FYNNEI. The CDR3 coding sequence is TGTGCCAGCAGCGTCTTGGGGACAAGTAATGAAAAACTGTTTTTT. Encoded protein: CASSVLGTSNEKLFF.

V gene TRBV6-5 combines with J gene TRBJ1-4; D ambiguous. From germline, CDR1 is MNHEY and CDR2 SVGAGI. The CDR3 has 16 residues. Trimming left V 4 bases short and J 2 bases short, with 14 bases between. CDR3 sequence (DNA): TGTGCCAGCAGTTTGCGAGCGGCGGCTACTAATGAAAAACTGTTTTTT. Encoded protein: CASSLRAAATNEKLFF.

The rearrangement links TRBV28 to TRBJ2-2, with 7 bases identical to TRBD2. The CDR3 length is 16 residues. The ends lost 4 bases at V and 5 bases at J; junction bases unmatched: 10. Germline CDR1 is MDHEN and CDR2 is SYDVKM. The CDR3 is CASSSTGTMYTGELFF. CDR3 nucleotide sequence: TGTGCCAGCAGTTCAACCGGGACTATGTATACCGGGGAGCTGTTTTTT.

The chain uses TRBV2 and TRBJ2-7, with 7 bases identical to TRBD2. Germline assignment: CDR1 SNHLY and CDR2 FYNNEI. V dropped 3 bases and J dropped 7; count of bases not matched to a gene: 6. CDR3 length equals 13 residues. CDR3 sequence reads: CASSDGGVREQYV. The CDR3 bases are TGTGCCAGCAGTGATGGGGGGGTGAGGGAGCAGTACGTC.

The genes are TRBV20-1 and TRBJ2-1, with a tentative D call TRBD1 (5 bases). Trimming stripped 5 bases from V and 7 bases from J, with 6 bases between. Germline V gives CDR1 DFQATT, CDR2 SNEGSKA (reference sequence). The CDR3 extends over 10 amino acids. The CDR3 region has the DNA TGCAGTGCTCGACAGAATGAGCAGTTCTTC. Translated: CSARQNEQFF.

The rearrangement joins TRBV5-5 to TRBJ2-7, with 12 nucleotides matching TRBD1. Trimming removed 4 bases from V and 5 bases from J; junction bases left unmatched: 16. The CDR3 has 18 residues. The germline V gene encodes CDR1 SGHKS and CDR2 YYEKEE (reference sequence). The CDR3 region is CASSNPKKPGQGAHEQYV. CDR3 sequence (DNA): TGTGCCAGCAGCAACCCGAAAAAACCGGGACAGGGGGCCCACGAGCAGTACGTC.

V and J are TRBV27 and TRBJ2-1, with D unclear. CDR1 MNHEY and CDR2 SMNVEV come from the germline V gene (reference sequence). Trimming left V 3 bases short and J 10 bases short, with 7 bases between. The CDR3 consists of 11 residues. CDR3 sequence reads: CASSFRQEQFF. CDR3 nucleotides: TGTGCCAGCAGTTTCCGTCAGGAGCAGTTCTTC.

The chain couples TRBV3-1 (or the pseudogene TRBV3-2) to TRBJ1-4, with D maybe TRBD1 (6 bases). Per the germline V gene, CDR1 is LGHDT and CDR2 is YNNKEL (reference sequence). CDR3 length: 14 residues. Trimming left V 2 bases short and J 7 bases short, with 11 bases between. In DNA, the CDR3 is TGTGCCAGCAGCCAAAAGGGGGGGAGTGAAAAACTGTTTTTT. Its translation: CASSQKGGSEKLFF.

The chain employs TRBV28 and TRBJ2-4; 8 bases agree with TRBD2. This CDR3 region has 15 residues. Per the germline V gene, CDR1 is MDHEN and CDR2 is SYDVKM. J lost 3 bases, V lost 2 bases, and 3 bases had no gene match. CDR3 sequence (DNA): TGTGCCAGCAGTTTAAGCGGGAGCGGCAAAAACATTCAGTACTTC. As protein: CASSLSGSGKNIQYF.

The chain is built from TRBV10-3 and TRBJ2-7; 13 positions agree with TRBD2. V lost 6 bases, J lost 5 bases, and 7 bases stayed unmatched. From germline, CDR1 is ENHRY and CDR2 SYGVKD. The length of the CDR3 is 15 residues. CDR3 nucleotide sequence: TGTGCCATCAGAGGCCAACTAGCGGGAGGGCACGAGCAGTACTTC. Amino acid sequence: CAIRGQLAGGHEQYF.

The J gene is TRBJ2-2, the V gene TRBV28; 12 bases line up with TRBD2. With 1 base clipped from V and 4 bases from J, the junction kept 4 bases outside the gene matches. The CDR3 totals 17 residues. CDR1 is MDHEN and CDR2 is SYDVKM in the germline V gene. The CDR3 spells CASSLSRTSGVTGELFF. DNA of the CDR3: TGTGCCAGCAGTTTATCGCGGACTAGCGGGGTCACCGGGGAGCTGTTTTTT.

The CDR3 loop is CASRPGTGPEAFF. DNA for the CDR3: TGTGCCAGCAGGCCCGGGACAGGGCCCGAAGCTTTCTTT. This chain links TRBV28 with TRBJ1-1; TRBD1 aligns across 9 bases. Germline CDR1 and CDR2: MDHEN and SYDVKM. The CDR3 contains 13 residues. Germline trimming cut 6 bases from V and 8 bases from J; bases unmatched to any gene: 7.